The rows below give T cell receptor beta chains drawn from one sample of a study of cytomegalovirus exposure and HLA in healthy donors. Assay used: immunoSEQ multiplex PCR; TCRdb lists only in-frame clones, some missing. Of 150,000 or so clones listed, approximately 80% are singletons. Sequences were obtained from PBMCs. The receptors here all came from a woman in her 50s in good health and CMV-seropositive. Each CDR3 is given with its conserved first and last residue. Each record gives: V gene, clone size, D gene, J gene, CDR3 protein, CDR3 DNA. D genes are given only for firm matches. Only part of the rows carry a size: once, few, many, or a class if the clone is expanded.

TRBV29-1,-,TRBD2,TRBJ2-1,CSGAGTSGGGSSYNEQFF,TGCAGCGGAGCCGGGACTAGCGGGGGGGGTTCCTCCTACAATGAGCAGTTCTTC
TRBV19,-,-,TRBJ1-2,CASYGGNYGYTF,TGTGCCAGTTACGGGGGGAACTATGGCTACACCTTC
TRBV7-9,few,TRBD2,TRBJ2-6,CATQVGGGNGANVLTF,TGTGCCACCCAAGTGGGGGGGGGAAATGGGGCCAACGTCCTGACTTTC
TRBV14,-,-,TRBJ1-1,CASSYLDRVGEAFF,TGTGCCAGCAGCTACCTAGACCGGGTCGGCGAAGCTTTCTTT
TRBV6-5,-,-,TRBJ2-7,CASSSQGGTYEQYF,TGTGCCAGCAGTTCACAGGGGGGGACCTACGAGCAGTACTTC
TRBV7-9,once,-,TRBJ2-4,CASTQGTKNIQYF,TGTGCCAGCACACAGGGTACCAAAAACATTCAGTACTTC
TRBV7-9,-,-,TRBJ2-7,CASSSTYEQYF,TGTGCCAGCAGCTCTACCTACGAGCAGTACTTC
TRBV5-1,-,TRBD2,TRBJ2-3,CASSLVGGSTDTQYF,TGCGCCAGCAGCTTAGTCGGGGGGAGCACAGATACGCAGTATTTT
TRBV4-3,few,TRBD2,TRBJ2-1,CASSQDQKGEGTRNYNEQFF,TGCGCCAGCAGCCAAGATCAAAAGGGAGAAGGGACTAGAAACTACAATGAGCAGTTCTTC
TRBV7-9,-,-,TRBJ1-3,CASSADRTSSGNTIYF,TGTGCCAGCAGTGCTGACAGAACGAGCTCTGGAAACACCATATATTTT
TRBV28,once,-,TRBJ1-2,CASSGPFLAPGF,TGTGCCAGCAGTGGCCCATTCCTAGCCCCCGGCTTC
TRBV4-2,-,TRBD2,TRBJ2-7,CASSQSTSEYEQYF,TGTGCCAGCAGCCAGTCAACTAGCGAGTACGAGCAGTACTTC
TRBV19,-,-,TRBJ2-1,CASSPGGVVENEQFF,TGTGCCAGTAGCCCTGGAGGGGTCGTTGAAAATGAGCAGTTCTTC
TRBV7-8,-,-,TRBJ2-4,CASSSLTARGVIQYF,TGTGCCAGCAGCTCCCTGACAGCCAGGGGGGTAATTCAGTACTTC
TRBV7-2,-,-,TRBJ2-3,CASSLGGVGNQDTQYF,TGTGCCAGCAGCTTAGGGGGGGTGGGCAATCAGGATACGCAGTATTTT
TRBV19,-,-,TRBJ1-1,CASSPTGTDTEAFF,TGTGCCAGTAGCCCCACAGGGACGGACACTGAAGCTTTCTTT
TRBV18,-,TRBD1,TRBJ2-7,CASSSDRVPYEQYF,TGTGCCAGCTCCTCCGACAGGGTACCCTACGAGCAGTACTTC
TRBV29-1,once,-,TRBJ2-3,CSVEVISRDTDTQYF,TGCAGCGTTGAAGTCATTAGCAGGGACACAGATACGCAGTATTTT
TRBV2,-,TRBD1,TRBJ1-3,CASSVRDRVDTIYF,TGTGCCAGCAGTGTGAGGGACAGGGTGGACACCATATATTTT
TRBV5-6,-,-,TRBJ2-2,CASSLQILTGELFF,TGTGCCAGCAGCCTACAGATCCTCACCGGGGAGCTGTTTTTT
TRBV5-6,once,-,TRBJ1-2,CASSRGGGGIRGYTF,TGTGCCAGCAGCCGCGGGGGGGGAGGAATTCGGGGCTACACCTTC
TRBV30,-,-,TRBJ1-6,CAWSGARRDSPLHF,TGTGCCTGGAGTGGGGCAAGGAGGGATTCACCCCTCCACTTT
TRBV10-2,-,-,TRBJ1-3,CASSETVSSSGNTIYF,TGCGCCAGCAGTGAAACGGTCTCTAGCTCTGGAAACACCATATATTTT
TRBV18,-,TRBD1,TRBJ1-1,CASSIQQGINTEAFF,TGTGCCAGCTCAATCCAACAGGGGATCAACACTGAAGCTTTCTTT
TRBV7-2,-,-,TRBJ2-2,CASSLGGRGPGGELFF,TGTGCCAGCAGTCTCGGGGGGCGCGGCCCAGGCGGGGAGCTGTTTTTT
TRBV4-3,-,-,TRBJ1-1,CASSHLVNTEAFF,TGCGCCAGCAGCCATCTCGTGAACACTGAAGCTTTCTTT
TRBV6-5,-,-,TRBJ2-2,CASTSDWVGGELFF,TGTGCCAGCACCTCGGACTGGGTTGGCGGGGAGCTGTTTTTT
TRBV21-1,once,-,TRBJ1-5,CAPYFGTGRHSNQPQHF,TGTGCACCCTATTTTGGGACAGGCCGACATAGCAATCAACCCCAGCATTTT
TRBV7-9,-,-,TRBJ2-3,CASSLGQAGRRDTQYF,TGTGCCAGCAGCTTAGGACAGGCCGGCCGCCGGGATACGCAGTATTTT
TRBV21-1,-,-,TRBJ1-5,CASSKEGGTGVDGAGQPQHF,TGTGCCAGCAGCAAAGAGGGGGGGACAGGGGTAGACGGGGCCGGTCAGCCCCAGCATTTT
TRBV21-1,-,-,TRBJ2-7,CASSRLAPDYEQYF,TGTGCCAGCAGCCGACTAGCCCCGGACTACGAGCAGTACTTC